A single sample gave rise to the 8 T cell receptor beta chains below, sequenced in a study of graft-versus-host responses after intestinal transplantation (dated by TCRdb to about 2021). Library generation was performed with the immunoSEQ multiplex PCR assay. TCRdb took this table from immuneACCESS and kept in-frame rearrangements with V and J called. Such tables lack part of the clones; where checked against another copy, unresolved V genes explain under half of the gap, and the rest is unexplained. The sample includes about 88,000 clones, with approximately 90% observed a single time. The leading ten clones occupy just under 0.35% of the sample. Their target antigens are unknown. This specimen's time point label, per the study, means: cells obtained before transplantation from donor or recipient. The source was unstimulated CD4+ T cells sorted from spleen or lymph node cells, collected before transplant. The source of these receptors is a human donor who was the organ donor for an intestinal transplant.

The chain uses TRBV5-6 and TRBJ2-5; D unresolved. The germline V and J ends were trimmed by 5 bases and 9 bases, with 17 bases remaining between them. CDR3 length: 13 amino acids. CDR1 is SGHDT, CDR2 YYEEEE, per germline. The CDR3 spells CASRKSLGSAQYF. CDR3 bases: TGTGCCAGCAGGAAAAGCCTCGGTTCGGCCCAGTACTTC.

The rearrangement joins TRBV9 to TRBJ2-1; TRBD2 aligns across 9 bases. This CDR3 has 17 amino acids. CDR1 is SGDLS, CDR2 YYNGEE, per germline. Trimming removed 4 bases from V and 5 bases from J; junction bases left unmatched: 13. The DNA for the CDR3 is TGTGCCAGCAGCCGATGGGGGGCGGGAGGGACTAACAATGAGCAGTTCTTC. Amino acid sequence: CASSRWGAGGTNNEQFF.

J is TRBJ2-7 and V is TRBV13, with no clear D. The CDR3 totals 12 residues. Germline V gene lookup returns CDR1 PRHDT and CDR2 FYEKMQ (reference sequence). Trimming removed 6 bases from V and 0 bases from J, with 6 bases in between. CDR3 DNA sequence: TGTGCCAGCAGTTTCAGCTCCTACGAGCAGTACTTC. Amino acid sequence: CASSFSSYEQYF.

This rearrangement joins TRBV29-1 to TRBJ2-7, with 8 nucleotides matching TRBD2. The CDR3 totals 14 residues. The V segment lost 6 bases and the J segment 2 bases; nucleotides outside the gene matches: 9. The germline V gene encodes CDR1 SQVTM and CDR2 ANQGSEA. The CDR3 is CSVSGLAETYEQYF. The CDR3 DNA reads TGCAGCGTGTCTGGACTAGCCGAGACCTACGAGCAGTACTTC.

This chain uses TRBV30 with TRBJ1-1, with D possibly TRBD1 on 6 matching bases. The germline V gene encodes CDR1 GTSNPN and CDR2 SVGIG (reference sequence). V was clipped by 4 bases and J by 10 bases, with 19 bases between them. The CDR3 loop spans 13 amino acids. The chain's CDR3 is CAWTRPRGIGAFF. The CDR3 DNA reads TGTGCCTGGACACGACCTAGGGGGATAGGAGCTTTCTTT.

The genes are TRBV29-1 and TRBJ2-7; 7 bases are shared with TRBD1. Germline V gene data show CDR1 as SQVTM and CDR2 as ANQGSEA. The CDR3 totals 13 residues. J gave up 2 bases and V 4 bases, and 5 bases lay outside the gene matches. The CDR3 DNA follows: TGCAGCGTTGTCTATGGGACAGCCTACGAGCAGTACTTC. Translation: CSVVYGTAYEQYF.

This chain uses TRBV5-1 with TRBJ1-4; D might be TRBD1 (5 bases). This CDR3 spans 13 amino acids. The V end was cut by 4 bases, the J end by 6 bases, with 10 bases between. Germline V gene sequence: CDR1 SGHRS, CDR2 YFSETQ. CDR3 sequence: CASSRGIYEKLFF. The CDR3 bases are TGCGCCAGCAGCCGGGGGATATATGAAAAACTGTTTTTT.

The chain has TRBV28 and TRBJ2-7, with 14 bases fitting TRBD2. From germline, CDR1 is MDHEN and CDR2 SYDVKM. J lost 4 bases, V lost 1 base, and 3 bases had no gene match. The CDR3 consists of 16 residues. The CDR3 loop reads CASSLSGTSGSYEQYF. In DNA, the CDR3 is TGTGCCAGCAGTTTATCGGGGACTAGCGGGAGTTACGAGCAGTACTTC.